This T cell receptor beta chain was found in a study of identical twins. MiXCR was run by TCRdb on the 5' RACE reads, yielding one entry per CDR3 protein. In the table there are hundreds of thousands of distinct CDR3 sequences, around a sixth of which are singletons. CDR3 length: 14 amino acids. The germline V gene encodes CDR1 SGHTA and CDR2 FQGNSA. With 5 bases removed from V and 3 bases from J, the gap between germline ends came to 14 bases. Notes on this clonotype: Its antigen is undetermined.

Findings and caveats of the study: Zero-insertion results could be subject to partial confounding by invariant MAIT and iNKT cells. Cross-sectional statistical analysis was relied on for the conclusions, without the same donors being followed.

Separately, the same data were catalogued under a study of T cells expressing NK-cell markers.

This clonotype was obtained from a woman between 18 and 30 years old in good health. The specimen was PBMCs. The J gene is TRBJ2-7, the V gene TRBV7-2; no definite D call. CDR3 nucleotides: TGTGCCAGCAGCATCGGACCCGGCGTCTACGAGCAGTACTTC. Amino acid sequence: CASSIGPGVYEQYF.